This T cell receptor beta chain is drawn from a study of cytomegalovirus exposure and HLA in healthy donors. Study-level findings and limits: The classifier was said to identify cytomegalovirus status with high specificity and sensitivity. In vitro checks showed that three CMV-associated chains really do target CMV antigens. V segments that were indistinguishable, TRBV6-2 and TRBV6-3 among them, were omitted from analysis.

PCR used 60 Vbeta primers and 13 Jbeta primers. The assay was immunoSEQ multiplex PCR, and TCRdb's table has in-frame clones only and misses some. The sample includes 130,000 or so clones, more than 60% of them seen just once. The sample holds a few counts of this clone. The antigen is not known. The germline V gene has CDR1 DFQATT and CDR2 SNEGSKA (reference sequence). The CDR3 totals 11 residues. V was pared by 5 bases and J by 1 base, with 5 bases between. The material sequenced was PBMCs. This sequence joins TRBV20-1 and TRBJ2-5, with D hard to call. The receptor comes from a man aged 25 to 45 in good health and CMV-seronegative. The CDR3: CSAGLQETQYF. The CDR3 region has the DNA TGCAGTGCTGGGCTCCAAGAGACCCAGTACTTC.